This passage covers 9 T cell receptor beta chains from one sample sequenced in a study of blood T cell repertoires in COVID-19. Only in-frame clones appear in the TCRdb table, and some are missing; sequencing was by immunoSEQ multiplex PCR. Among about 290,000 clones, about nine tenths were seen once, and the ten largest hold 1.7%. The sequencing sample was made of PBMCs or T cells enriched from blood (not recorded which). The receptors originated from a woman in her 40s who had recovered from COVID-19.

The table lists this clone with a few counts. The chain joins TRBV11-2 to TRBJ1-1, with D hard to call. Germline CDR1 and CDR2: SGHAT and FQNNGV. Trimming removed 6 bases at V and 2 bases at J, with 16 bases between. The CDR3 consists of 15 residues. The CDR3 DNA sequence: TGTGCCAGCAGTCCCATGCCCGCGGGTAACACTGAAGCTTTCTTT. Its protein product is CASSPMPAGNTEAFF.

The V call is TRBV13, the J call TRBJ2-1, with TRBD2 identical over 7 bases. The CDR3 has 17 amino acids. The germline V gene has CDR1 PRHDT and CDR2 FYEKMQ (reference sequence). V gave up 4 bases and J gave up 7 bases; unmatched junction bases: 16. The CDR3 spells CASSSRWGSGLLNEQFF. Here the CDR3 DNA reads TGTGCCAGCAGCTCGCGTTGGGGTAGCGGGCTTTTGAATGAGCAGTTCTTC. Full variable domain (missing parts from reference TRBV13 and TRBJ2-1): AAGVIQSPRHLIKEKRETATLKCYPIPRHDTVYWYQQGPGQDPQFLISFYEKMQSDKGSIPDRFSAQQFSDYHSELNMSSLELGDSALYFCASSSRWGSGLLNEQFFGPGTRLTVL.

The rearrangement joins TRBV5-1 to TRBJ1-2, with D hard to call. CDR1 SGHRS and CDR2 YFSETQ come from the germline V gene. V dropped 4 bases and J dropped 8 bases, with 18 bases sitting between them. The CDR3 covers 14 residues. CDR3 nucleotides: TGCGCCAGCAGCGTAGGAGGAGGGTCTGGGGGCTACACCTTC. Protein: CASSVGGGSGGYTF.

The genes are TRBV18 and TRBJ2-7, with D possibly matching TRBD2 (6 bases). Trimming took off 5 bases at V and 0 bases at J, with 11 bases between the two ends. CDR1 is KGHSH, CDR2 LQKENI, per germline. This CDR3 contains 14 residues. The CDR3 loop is CASSLERASYEQYF. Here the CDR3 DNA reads TGTGCCAGCTCATTAGAGCGGGCCTCCTACGAGCAGTACTTC.

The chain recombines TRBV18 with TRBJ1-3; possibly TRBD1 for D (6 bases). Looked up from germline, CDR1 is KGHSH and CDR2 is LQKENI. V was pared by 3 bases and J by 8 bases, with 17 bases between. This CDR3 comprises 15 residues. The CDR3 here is CASSPVGTSGDTIYF. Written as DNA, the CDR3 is TGTGCCAGCTCACCGGTGGGGACATCAGGAGACACCATATATTTT.

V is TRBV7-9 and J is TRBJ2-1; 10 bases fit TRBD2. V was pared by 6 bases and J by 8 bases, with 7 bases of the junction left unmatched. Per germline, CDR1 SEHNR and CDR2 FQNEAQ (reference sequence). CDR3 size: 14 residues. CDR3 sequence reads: CASSPSGSVDEQFF. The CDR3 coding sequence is TGTGCCAGCAGTCCTAGCGGGAGTGTGGATGAGCAGTTCTTC.

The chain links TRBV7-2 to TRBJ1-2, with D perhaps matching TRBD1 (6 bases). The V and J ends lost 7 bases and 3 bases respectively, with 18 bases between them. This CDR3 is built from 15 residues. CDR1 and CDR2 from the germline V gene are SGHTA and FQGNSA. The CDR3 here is CASTALGGVDYGYTF. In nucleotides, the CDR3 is TGTGCCAGCACCGCCCTAGGGGGGGTGGACTATGGCTACACCTTC.

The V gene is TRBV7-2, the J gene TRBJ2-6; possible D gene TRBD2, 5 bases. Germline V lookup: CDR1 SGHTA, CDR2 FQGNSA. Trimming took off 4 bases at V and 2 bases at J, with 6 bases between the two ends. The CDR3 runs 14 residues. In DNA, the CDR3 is TGTGCCAGCAGCTCTAGCACTGGGGCCAACGTCCTGACTTTC. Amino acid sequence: CASSSSTGANVLTF.

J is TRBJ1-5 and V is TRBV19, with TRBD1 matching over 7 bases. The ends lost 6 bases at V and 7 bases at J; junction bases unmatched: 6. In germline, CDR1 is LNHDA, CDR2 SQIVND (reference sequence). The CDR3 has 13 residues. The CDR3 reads CASSLDRAQPQHF. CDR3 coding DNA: TGTGCCAGTAGCTTAGACAGGGCCCAGCCCCAGCATTTT.